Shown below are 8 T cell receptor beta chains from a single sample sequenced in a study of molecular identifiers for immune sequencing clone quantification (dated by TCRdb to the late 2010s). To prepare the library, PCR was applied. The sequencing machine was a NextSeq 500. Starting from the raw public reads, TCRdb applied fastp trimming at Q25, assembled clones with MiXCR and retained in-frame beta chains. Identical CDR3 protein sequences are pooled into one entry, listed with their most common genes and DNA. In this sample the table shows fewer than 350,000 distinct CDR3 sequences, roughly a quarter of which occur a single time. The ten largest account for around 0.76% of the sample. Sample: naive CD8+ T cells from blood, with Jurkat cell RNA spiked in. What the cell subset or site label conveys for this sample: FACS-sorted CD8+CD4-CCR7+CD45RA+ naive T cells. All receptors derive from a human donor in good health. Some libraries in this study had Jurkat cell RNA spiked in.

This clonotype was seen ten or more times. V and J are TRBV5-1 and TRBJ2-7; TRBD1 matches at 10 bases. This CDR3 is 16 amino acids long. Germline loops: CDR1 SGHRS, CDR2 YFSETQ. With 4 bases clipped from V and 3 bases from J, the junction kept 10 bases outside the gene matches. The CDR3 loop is CASSPEGTGERYEQYF. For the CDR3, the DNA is TGCGCCAGCAGCCCCGAGGGGACAGGGGAGCGCTACGAGCAGTACTTC.

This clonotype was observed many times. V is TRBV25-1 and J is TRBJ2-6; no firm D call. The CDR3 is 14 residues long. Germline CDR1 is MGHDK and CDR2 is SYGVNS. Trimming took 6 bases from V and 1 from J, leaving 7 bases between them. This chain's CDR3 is CASRHHSGANVLTF. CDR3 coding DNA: TGTGCCAGCAGACACCATTCTGGGGCCAACGTCCTGACTTTC.

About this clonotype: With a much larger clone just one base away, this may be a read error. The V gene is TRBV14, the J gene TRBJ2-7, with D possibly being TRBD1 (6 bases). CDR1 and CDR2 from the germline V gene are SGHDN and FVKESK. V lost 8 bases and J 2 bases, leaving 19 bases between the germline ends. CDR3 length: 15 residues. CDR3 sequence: CASRNGDKPTYEQYF. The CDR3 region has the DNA TGTGCCAGCCGAAATGGGGACAAACCAACCTACGAGCAGTACTTC.

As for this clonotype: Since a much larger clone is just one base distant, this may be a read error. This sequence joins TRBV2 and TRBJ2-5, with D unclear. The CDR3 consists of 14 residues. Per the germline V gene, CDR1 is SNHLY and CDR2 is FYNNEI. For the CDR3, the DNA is TGTGCCAGCAGTGATATATCGTCCCAAGAGCCCCAGTACTTC. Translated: CASSDISSQEPQYF.

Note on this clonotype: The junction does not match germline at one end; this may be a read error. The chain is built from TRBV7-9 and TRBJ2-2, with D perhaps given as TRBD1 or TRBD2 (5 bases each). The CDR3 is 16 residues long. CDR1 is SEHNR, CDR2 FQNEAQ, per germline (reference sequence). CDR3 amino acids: CVSSLSSGTDTGELFF. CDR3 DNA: TGTGTCAGCAGCTTGTCGTCAGGGACGGACACCGGGGAGCTGTTTTTT. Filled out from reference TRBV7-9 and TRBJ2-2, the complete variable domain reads DTGVSQNPRHKITKRGQNVTFRCDPISEHNRLYWYRQTLGQGPEFLTYFQNEAQLEKSRLLSDRFSAERPKGSFSTLEIQRTEQGDSAMYLCVSSLSSGTDTGELFFGEGSRLTVL.

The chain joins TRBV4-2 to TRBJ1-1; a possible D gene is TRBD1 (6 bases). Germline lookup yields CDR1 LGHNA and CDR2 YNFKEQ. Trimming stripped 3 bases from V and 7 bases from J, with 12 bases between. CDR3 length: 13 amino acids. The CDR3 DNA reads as TGTGCCAGCAGCCATCGACAGGATAATGAAGCTTTCTTT. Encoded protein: CASSHRQDNEAFF.

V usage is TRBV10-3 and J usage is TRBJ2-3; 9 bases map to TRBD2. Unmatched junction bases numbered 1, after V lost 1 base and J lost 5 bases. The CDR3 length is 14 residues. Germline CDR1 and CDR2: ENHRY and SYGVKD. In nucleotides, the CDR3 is TGTGCCATCAGTGAGTTAGCGGGAGTAGATACGCAGTATTTT. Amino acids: CAISELAGVDTQYF.

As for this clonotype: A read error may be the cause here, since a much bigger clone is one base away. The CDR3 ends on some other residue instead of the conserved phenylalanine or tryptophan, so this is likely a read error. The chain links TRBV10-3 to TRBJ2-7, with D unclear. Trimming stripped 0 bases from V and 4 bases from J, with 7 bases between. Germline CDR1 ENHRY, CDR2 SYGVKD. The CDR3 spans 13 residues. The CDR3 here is CAISESRYYEQYS. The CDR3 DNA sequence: TGTGCCATCAGTGAGTCGAGGTATTACGAGCAGTACTCC.